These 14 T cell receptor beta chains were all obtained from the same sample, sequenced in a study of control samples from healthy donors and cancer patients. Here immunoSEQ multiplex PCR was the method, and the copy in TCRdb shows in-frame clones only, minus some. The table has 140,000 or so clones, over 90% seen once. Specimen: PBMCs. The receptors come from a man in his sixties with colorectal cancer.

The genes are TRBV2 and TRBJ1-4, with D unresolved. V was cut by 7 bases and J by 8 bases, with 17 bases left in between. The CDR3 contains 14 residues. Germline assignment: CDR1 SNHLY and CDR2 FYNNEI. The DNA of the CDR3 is TGTGCCAGCAAGCCCTTAGTTGGGGTCGAAAAACTGTTTTTT. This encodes CASKPLVGVEKLFF.

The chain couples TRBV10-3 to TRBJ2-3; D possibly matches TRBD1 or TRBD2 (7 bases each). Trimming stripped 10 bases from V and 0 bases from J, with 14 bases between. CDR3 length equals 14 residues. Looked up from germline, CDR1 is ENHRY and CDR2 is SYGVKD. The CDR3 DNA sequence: TGTGCCACCAACCAGGGGGGGAGCACAGATACGCAGTATTTT. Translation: CATNQGGSTDTQYF.

CDR3 residues: CASSFPGRGRNTEAFF. In nucleotides, the CDR3 is TGTGCCAGCAGCTTCCCAGGGAGGGGTAGGAACACTGAAGCTTTCTTT. The V and J genes are TRBV11-2 and TRBJ1-1, with a weak D call TRBD1 (5 bases). The CDR3 totals 16 residues. CDR1 and CDR2 (germline): SGHAT, FQNNGV. V lost 3 bases and J 1 base, leaving 15 bases between the germline ends.

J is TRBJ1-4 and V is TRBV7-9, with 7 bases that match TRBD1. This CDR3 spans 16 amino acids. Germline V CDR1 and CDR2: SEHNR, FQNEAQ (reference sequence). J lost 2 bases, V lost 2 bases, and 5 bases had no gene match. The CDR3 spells CASSLKGGETNEKLFF. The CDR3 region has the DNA TGTGCCAGCAGCTTAAAAGGGGGCGAGACTAATGAAAAACTGTTTTTT.

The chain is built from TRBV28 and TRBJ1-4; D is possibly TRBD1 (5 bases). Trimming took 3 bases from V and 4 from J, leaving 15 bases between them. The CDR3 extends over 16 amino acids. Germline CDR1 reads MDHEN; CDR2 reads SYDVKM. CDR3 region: CASSFGGYRNNEKLFF. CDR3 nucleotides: TGTGCCAGCAGTTTTGGAGGATACAGGAATAATGAAAAACTGTTTTTT. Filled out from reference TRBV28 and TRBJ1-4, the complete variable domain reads DVKVTQSSRYLVKRTGEKVFLECVQDMDHENMFWYRQDPGLGLRLIYFSYDVKMKEKGDIPEGYSVSREKKERFSLILESASTNQTSMYLCASSFGGYRNNEKLFFGSGTQLSVL.

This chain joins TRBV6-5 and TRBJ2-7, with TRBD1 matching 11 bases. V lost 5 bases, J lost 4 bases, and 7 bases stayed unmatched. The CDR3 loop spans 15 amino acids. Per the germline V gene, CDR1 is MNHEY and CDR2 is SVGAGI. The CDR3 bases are TGTGCCAGCAGTAGCCGGGACAGGGGGGGGTACGAGCAGTACTTC. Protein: CASSSRDRGGYEQYF.

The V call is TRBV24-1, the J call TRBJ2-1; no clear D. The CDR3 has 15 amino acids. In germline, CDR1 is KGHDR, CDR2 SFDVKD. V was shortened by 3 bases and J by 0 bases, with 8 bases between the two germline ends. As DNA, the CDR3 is TGTGCCACCAGTGATGGGCGGCTCTCCTACAATGAGCAGTTCTTC. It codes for CATSDGRLSYNEQFF.

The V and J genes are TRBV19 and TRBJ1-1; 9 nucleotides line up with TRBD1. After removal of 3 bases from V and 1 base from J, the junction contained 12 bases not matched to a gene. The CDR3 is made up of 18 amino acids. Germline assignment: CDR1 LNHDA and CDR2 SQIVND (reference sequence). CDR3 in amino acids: CASSIDMGQGGGNTEAFF. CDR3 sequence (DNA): TGTGCCAGTAGTATCGATATGGGACAGGGTGGAGGGAACACTGAAGCTTTCTTT.

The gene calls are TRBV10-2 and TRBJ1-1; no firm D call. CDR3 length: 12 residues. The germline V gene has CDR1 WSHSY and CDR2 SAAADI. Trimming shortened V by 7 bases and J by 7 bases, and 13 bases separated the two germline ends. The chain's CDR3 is CASTILPGEAFF. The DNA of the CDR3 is TGCGCCAGCACAATATTACCGGGTGAAGCTTTCTTT.

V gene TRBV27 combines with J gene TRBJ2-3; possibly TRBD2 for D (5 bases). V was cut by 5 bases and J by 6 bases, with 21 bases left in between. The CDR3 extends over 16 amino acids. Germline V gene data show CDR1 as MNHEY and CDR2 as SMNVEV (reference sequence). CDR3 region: CASSPHLAGVGDTQYF. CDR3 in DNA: TGTGCCAGCAGTCCCCATCTAGCTGGGGTAGGGGATACGCAGTATTTT.

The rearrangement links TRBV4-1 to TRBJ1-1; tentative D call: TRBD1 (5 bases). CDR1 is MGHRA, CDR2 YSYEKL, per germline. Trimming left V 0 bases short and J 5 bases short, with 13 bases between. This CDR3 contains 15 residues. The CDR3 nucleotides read TGCGCCAGCAGCCAAGATGGGCGGGGGTGGACTGAAGCTTTCTTT. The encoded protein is CASSQDGRGWTEAFF.

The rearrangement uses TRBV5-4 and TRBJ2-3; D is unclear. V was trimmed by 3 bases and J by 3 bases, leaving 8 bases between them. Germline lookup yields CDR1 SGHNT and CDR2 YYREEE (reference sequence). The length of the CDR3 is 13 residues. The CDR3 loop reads CASSSHGTDTQYF. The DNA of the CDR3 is TGTGCCAGCAGCTCCCACGGTACAGATACGCAGTATTTT.

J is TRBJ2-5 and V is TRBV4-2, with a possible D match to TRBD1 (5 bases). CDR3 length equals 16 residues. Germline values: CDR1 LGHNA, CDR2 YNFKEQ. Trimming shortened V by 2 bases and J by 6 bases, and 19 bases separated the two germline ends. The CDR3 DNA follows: TGTGCCAGCAGCCAACCCCCAGGGTGGCTATCTAAGACCCAGTACTTC. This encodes CASSQPPGWLSKTQYF.

CDR3 DNA sequence: TGCGCCAGCAGCTTGGCCGGACAGGGAAACACCATATATTTT. This gives the protein CASSLAGQGNTIYF. The chain joins TRBV5-1 to TRBJ1-3; a possible D gene is TRBD1 (6 bases). CDR1 and CDR2 (germline): SGHRS, YFSETQ. CDR3 length: 14 amino acids. V lost 0 bases, J lost 4 bases, and 8 bases lay in between. Based on the CDR3 plus reference TRBV5-1 and TRBJ1-3, the full variable domain is KAGVTQTPRYLIKTRGQQVTLSCSPISGHRSVSWYQQTPGQGLQFLFEYFSETQRNKGNFPGRFSGRQFSNSRSEMNVSTLELGDSALYLCASSLAGQGNTIYFGEGSWLTVV.